The 32 T cell receptor beta chains listed next were all sequenced from one sample in a study of T cell responses to AZD1222 COVID-19 vaccine. Data came from immunoSEQ multiplex PCR; TCRdb stores just in-frame clones and leaves some out. The sample has under 70,000 clones, roughly 84% seen once. The starting material was peripheral blood, obtained on day 0 of AZD1222 vaccination. These receptors were collected from an adult in good health.

The V and J genes are TRBV28 and TRBJ2-7; 8 bases agree with TRBD2. The CDR3 runs to 14 residues. The germline CDR1 and CDR2 sequences are MDHEN and SYDVKM. V was pared by 6 bases and J by 7 bases, with 11 bases of the junction left unmatched. The DNA for the CDR3 is TGTGCCAGCAGCCACCCAGCGGGGGTGGGGGAGCAGTACTTC. It encodes CASSHPAGVGEQYF.

The V and J genes are TRBV19 and TRBJ1-5; D gene unclear. CDR3 length: 16 amino acids. V lost 7 bases and J 0 bases, leaving 16 bases between the germline ends. CDR1 is LNHDA, CDR2 SQIVND, per germline (reference sequence). As DNA, the CDR3 is TGTGCCAGTACCCCGGCAGGCCGCCATAGCAATCAGCCCCAGCATTTT. The encoded protein is CASTPAGRHSNQPQHF.

This chain uses TRBV18 with TRBJ1-2; 9 nucleotides agree with TRBD1. CDR1 KGHSH and CDR2 LQKENI come from the germline V gene. The V gene end was trimmed by 6 bases and the J gene end by 6 bases; junction bases not matched to a gene: 8. The CDR3 is 14 residues long. CDR3 protein: CASSRTGELDGYTF. The CDR3 region has the DNA TGTGCCAGCTCTCGGACAGGGGAATTGGATGGCTACACCTTC.

The chain carries TRBV29-1 and TRBJ2-6; D remains ambiguous. The CDR3 runs 13 residues. Germline lookup yields CDR1 SQVTM and CDR2 ANQGSEA. V lost 4 bases, J lost 0 bases, and 4 bases lay in between. This chain's CDR3 is CSVGYSGANVLTF. DNA for the CDR3: TGCAGCGTTGGTTACTCTGGGGCCAACGTCCTGACTTTC.

The gene calls are TRBV5-5 and TRBJ1-2; D gene unclear. Germline V gene lookup returns CDR1 SGHKS and CDR2 YYEKEE (reference sequence). V lost 7 bases, J lost 3 bases, and 7 bases lay in between. The CDR3 runs 11 residues. The DNA for the CDR3 is TGTGCCAGCGGAAGGGACTATGGCTACACCTTC. It specifies CASGRDYGYTF.

The rearrangement links TRBV4-1 to TRBJ1-6; D gene uncertain. The germline CDR1 and CDR2 sequences are MGHRA and YSYEKL. The CDR3 has 17 residues. V lost 4 bases and J lost 0, with 13 bases in between. CDR3 nucleotide sequence: TGCGCCAGCAGCCTAGAATCCACGAGCTCCTATAATTCACCCCTCCACTTT. Translated: CASSLESTSSYNSPLHF.

In nucleotides, the CDR3 is TGCAGCGTAAGACAGACGGACTACGAGCAGTACTTC. Its translation is CSVRQTDYEQYF. The V and J genes are TRBV29-1 and TRBJ2-7; TRBD1 is a possible D gene (5 bases). The CDR3 totals 12 residues. Germline V gene data show CDR1 as SQVTM and CDR2 as ANQGSEA. Trimming took 6 bases from V and 3 from J, leaving 12 bases between them.

The chain combines TRBV29-1 with TRBJ2-3; 8 bases fit TRBD2. The CDR3 totals 12 residues. The V segment lost 7 bases and the J segment 4 bases; nucleotides outside the gene matches: 4. Germline CDR1 SQVTM, CDR2 ANQGSEA. The chain's CDR3 is CSDQRESDTQYF. CDR3 nucleotide sequence: TGCAGCGACCAGCGGGAGTCAGATACGCAGTATTTT.

The chain employs TRBV24-1 and TRBJ1-2; no clear D gene. Trimming cost V 0 bases and J 8 bases, with 9 bases left between them. The germline V gene encodes CDR1 KGHDR and CDR2 SFDVKD. CDR3 length: 13 residues. Written as DNA, the CDR3 is TGTGCCACCAGTGATTTGGATGGGAAAGGCTACACCTTC. Translated: CATSDLDGKGYTF.

V gene TRBV27 combines with J gene TRBJ1-5; no firm D call. The CDR3 sequence is 16 residues long. V dropped 3 bases and J dropped 4 bases, with 16 bases sitting between them. Per the germline V gene, CDR1 is MNHEY and CDR2 is SMNVEV (reference sequence). CDR3: CASSLDPRRENQPQHF. The CDR3 DNA reads TGTGCCAGCAGTTTGGATCCGCGACGGGAAAATCAGCCCCAGCATTTT.

The chain joins TRBV29-1 to TRBJ1-2; the match to TRBD1 covers 8 bases. The CDR3 length is 12 residues. The V gene's germline CDR1 is SQVTM and CDR2 ANQGSEA. The ends lost 8 bases at V and 8 bases at J; junction bases unmatched: 10. This chain's CDR3 is CSTRDRRKGYTF. In DNA form, the CDR3 reads TGCAGCACTCGGGACAGGCGTAAGGGCTACACCTTC.

This rearrangement joins TRBV2 to TRBJ2-7; 7 bases are shared with TRBD1. The J segment lost 3 bases and the V segment lost 5 bases, leaving 4 bases of the junction unmatched. This CDR3 region has 13 residues. CDR1 and CDR2 (germline): SNHLY, FYNNEI. The chain's CDR3 is CASSRQGLYEQYF. DNA of the CDR3: TGTGCCAGCAGTCGACAGGGCCTCTACGAGCAGTACTTC. Full variable domain (missing parts from reference TRBV2 and TRBJ2-7): EPEVTQTPSHQVTQMGQEVILRCVPISNHLYFYWYRQILGQKVEFLVSFYNNEISEKSEIFDDQFSVERPDGSNFTLKIRSTKLEDSAMYFCASSRQGLYEQYFGPGTRLTVT.

A single count supports this clone. The chain has TRBV30 and TRBJ2-1; D is unresolved. This CDR3 has 17 amino acids. Germline loops: CDR1 GTSNPN, CDR2 SVGIG (reference sequence). V lost 1 base and J 0 bases, leaving 16 bases between the germline ends. Here the CDR3 reads CAWSAPPLESSYNEQFF. In DNA form, the CDR3 reads TGTGCCTGGAGTGCCCCCCCTCTAGAGAGCTCCTACAATGAGCAGTTCTTC.

This rearrangement joins TRBV5-6 to TRBJ2-1; D is unclear. Germline V CDR1 and CDR2: SGHDT, YYEEEE. Deletions cut 0 bases from V and 9 bases from J, with 4 bases between. The CDR3 runs 11 residues. DNA of the CDR3: TGTGCCAGCAGCTTGGGCCCTGAGCAGTTCTTC. Its protein is CASSLGPEQFF.

This clone was recorded many times. V and J are TRBV28 and TRBJ1-3; TRBD1 might be the D (5 bases). The CDR3 spans 16 residues. The germline V gene encodes CDR1 MDHEN and CDR2 SYDVKM. Trimming left V 4 bases short and J 5 bases short, with 18 bases between. Written as DNA, the CDR3 is TGTGCCAGCAGTTCCACACCTCCCAGGGTCCGAAACACCATATATTTT. This gives the protein CASSSTPPRVRNTIYF.

The chain has TRBV20-1 and TRBJ1-6; D is unresolved. The CDR3 totals 12 residues. The germline V and J ends were trimmed by 3 bases and 6 bases, with 6 bases remaining between them. The V gene's germline CDR1 is DFQATT and CDR2 SNEGSKA (reference sequence). For the CDR3, the DNA is TGCAGTGCTAGTGGGCGTAATTCACCCCTCCACTTT. Its translation: CSASGRNSPLHF.

V is TRBV18 and J is TRBJ1-5; D remains ambiguous. The germline CDR1 and CDR2 sequences are KGHSH and LQKENI. CDR3 length equals 14 residues. The V and J ends lost 3 bases and 2 bases respectively, with 8 bases between them. The CDR3, as DNA: TGTGCCAGCTCACCGGCGGAGGGCAATCAGCCCCAGCATTTT. Encoded protein: CASSPAEGNQPQHF.

This clone turned up a few times. The V and J genes are TRBV4-3 and TRBJ2-1; no clear D gene. This CDR3 is built from 13 residues. Per the germline V gene, CDR1 is LGHNA and CDR2 is YSLEER. Trimming shortened V by 5 bases and J by 8 bases, and 13 bases separated the two germline ends. CDR3 in DNA: TGCGCCAGCAGCGTCGGGTACGGGTATGAGCAGTTCTTC. Amino acids: CASSVGYGYEQFF.

The gene calls are TRBV5-1 and TRBJ2-5, with TRBD2 identical over 13 bases. The V and J ends lost 0 bases and 2 bases, in that order; junction bases with no gene match: 1. Germline V gene lookup returns CDR1 SGHRS and CDR2 YFSETQ. The CDR3 is 16 amino acids. CDR3 DNA: TGCGCCAGCAGCTTGGGACTAGCGGGGGGACAAGAGACCCAGTACTTC. Encoded protein: CASSLGLAGGQETQYF.

The rearrangement uses TRBV24-1 and TRBJ2-3, with D possibly TRBD1 on 6 matching bases. Trimming shortened V by 7 bases and J by 4 bases, and 11 bases separated the two germline ends. Per germline, CDR1 KGHDR and CDR2 SFDVKD. The CDR3 sequence is 13 residues long. CDR3 region: CATSPGAPDTQYF. The CDR3 DNA is TGTGCCACCAGCCCAGGGGCCCCAGATACGCAGTATTTT.

This chain joins TRBV25-1 and TRBJ1-1, with 8 nucleotides matching TRBD1. Trimming at V came to 4 bases and at J to 10 bases, leaving 11 bases not matched to a gene. Germline CDR1 MGHDK, CDR2 SYGVNS. The CDR3 sequence is 14 residues long. CDR3 DNA sequence: TGTGCCAGCAGTGCCCACAGGGGGGCTGGGGGAGCTTTCTTT. It translates to CASSAHRGAGGAFF.

This chain links TRBV19 with TRBJ1-3; weak D call: TRBD1 (6 bases). V lost 5 bases to trimming and J lost 0 bases, with 14 bases between them. Looked up from germline, CDR1 is LNHDA and CDR2 is SQIVND (reference sequence). CDR3 size: 16 residues. The CDR3 spells CASSAGHLYSGNTIYF. CDR3 sequence (DNA): TGTGCCAGTAGTGCGGGACACCTTTACTCTGGAAACACCATATATTTT.

The rearrangement joins TRBV14 to TRBJ2-7, with D hard to call. Trimming shortened V by 0 bases and J by 3 bases, and 12 bases separated the two germline ends. The CDR3 contains 15 residues. Per the germline V gene, CDR1 is SGHDN and CDR2 is FVKESK. The CDR3 region is CASSQDHTLGYEQYF. CDR3 sequence (DNA): TGTGCCAGCAGCCAAGATCACACCTTGGGCTACGAGCAGTACTTC.

This clone is a singleton in its sample. The chain joins TRBV19 to TRBJ2-4; D perhaps matches TRBD1 (6 bases). Looked up from germline, CDR1 is LNHDA and CDR2 is SQIVND (reference sequence). V was cut by 5 bases and J by 9 bases, with 14 bases left in between. The CDR3 is 13 amino acids. CDR3 coding DNA: TGTGCCAGTAGTTTCCAGGGGTTCGGCATTCAGTACTTC. Its translation is CASSFQGFGIQYF.

The chain combines TRBV7-9 with TRBJ2-7; D gene uncertain. V gave up 7 bases and J gave up 0 bases, with 10 bases separating them. The CDR3 contains 13 residues. Germline loops: CDR1 SEHNR, CDR2 FQNEAQ (reference sequence). In DNA, the CDR3 is TGTGCCAGCAACTTCCTAAGCTCCTACGAGCAGTACTTC. This sequence encodes CASNFLSSYEQYF.

A remark on this clone: Germline and junction disagree at one end, which may indicate a read error. This chain joins TRBV4-3 and TRBJ1-1; 8 nucleotides align to TRBD1. Per the germline V gene, CDR1 is LGHNA and CDR2 is YSLEER. CDR3 length: 16 amino acids. The CDR3 nucleotides read TGCGCCAGCAGCCGAAGCCAGGGACAGGCATATCCCACCAGAATCTTT. This encodes CASSRSQGQAYPTRIF.

The rearrangement links TRBV4-3 to TRBJ2-5; D is unresolved. The V end lost 0 bases, the J end lost 2 bases, and 4 bases lay between the germline ends. Germline loops: CDR1 LGHNA, CDR2 YSLEER. The CDR3 length is 13 residues. In DNA form, the CDR3 reads TGCGCCAGCAGCCAAGATACACAAGAGACCCAGTACTTC. This gives the protein CASSQDTQETQYF.

This clone was detected only a few times. The rearrangement links TRBV4-3 to TRBJ2-7; 9 bases are a match to TRBD2. The CDR3 spans 14 residues. The germline V gene has CDR1 LGHNA and CDR2 YSLEER. Trimming removed 1 base from V and 5 bases from J; junction bases left unmatched: 3. CDR3 amino acids: CASSQVAGVNEQYF. The CDR3 DNA sequence: TGCGCCAGCAGCCAAGTAGCGGGAGTTAACGAGCAGTACTTC.

Here the CDR3 reads CAWKEEGAHLQPQHF. The CDR3 bases are TGTGCCTGGAAGGAGGAAGGGGCCCACCTCCAGCCCCAGCATTTT. J is TRBJ1-5 and V is TRBV30; D is possibly TRBD1 (5 bases). V gave up 4 bases and J gave up 7 bases, with 20 bases separating them. The CDR3 length is 15 residues. Germline V gives CDR1 GTSNPN, CDR2 SVGIG (reference sequence).

This clone was seen more than once but under ten times. The chain recombines TRBV10-1 with TRBJ1-4; D gene ambiguous. CDR3 length: 15 amino acids. CDR1 and CDR2 from the germline V gene are WNHNN and SYGVQD (reference sequence). V was clipped by 3 bases and J by 8 bases, with 16 bases between them. The DNA of the CDR3 is TGCGCCAGCAGTGAATCAGGAGGGTCCCGGGAAAAACTGTTTTTT. This translates into CASSESGGSREKLFF.

For the CDR3, the DNA is TGTGCCTGGAGTACAGGGGGGGGCTTGGAGACCCAGTACTTC. Translated: CAWSTGGGLETQYF. This rearrangement joins TRBV30 to TRBJ2-5; D perhaps matches TRBD1 (8 bases). CDR1 GTSNPN and CDR2 SVGIG come from the germline V gene (reference sequence). V shed 2 bases and J shed 5 bases, with 15 bases lying between them. The CDR3 spans 14 residues.

This chain uses TRBV19 with TRBJ2-1; 9 bases align to TRBD1. The germline CDR1 and CDR2 sequences are LNHDA and SQIVND (reference sequence). The J segment lost 3 bases and the V segment lost 5 bases, leaving 5 bases of the junction unmatched. The CDR3 is made up of 15 amino acids. The CDR3 bases are TGTGCCAGTAGTCTTGGACAGGGGATCTACAATGAGCAGTTCTTC. It translates to CASSLGQGIYNEQFF.